Presented here are 5 T cell receptor beta chains from one specimen sequenced in a study of shared clonotypes between healthy human individuals. Naive CD8 isolation took CD45RO-negative cells positively selected for CCR7 and excluded terminally differentiated effector memory CD45RA+ cells. Clones were sequenced by immunoSEQ multiplex PCR, and TCRdb holds only the in-frame ones, with some missing. The sample yields some 2,100,000 clones, about 93% seen once. Sequenced: naive CD8+ T cells from PBMCs. The origin of the receptors is a man aged 18 to 30 in good health. Some clones in this sample may be carry-over from other donors' samples.

V gene TRBV7-8 combines with J gene TRBJ2-7; no clear D gene. The germline V gene has CDR1 SGHVS and CDR2 FQNEAQ. The length of the CDR3 is 14 residues. Trimming took off 1 base at V and 3 bases at J, with 10 bases between the two ends. The CDR3 coding sequence is TGTGCCAGCAGCTTAGGACCGGAACACTACGAGCAGTACTTC. Protein: CASSLGPEHYEQYF.

This chain links TRBV9 with TRBJ1-3; D perhaps matches TRBD1 (5 bases). This CDR3 contains 15 residues. CDR1 and CDR2 from the germline V gene are SGDLS and YYNGEE. V lost 6 bases and J lost 2, with 15 bases in between. CDR3 in DNA: TGTGCCAGCACCCCCAGTGGGGACGCTGGAAACACCATATATTTT. Its translation is CASTPSGDAGNTIYF.

V and J are TRBV2 and TRBJ2-1; D is perhaps TRBD2 (7 bases). From germline, CDR1 is SNHLY and CDR2 FYNNEI. V lost 8 bases and J lost 8, with 16 bases in between. CDR3 length: 13 residues. The DNA for the CDR3 is TGTGCCAGCGAGGGGGGGCTAGTCGATGAGCAGTTCTTC. It yields the protein CASEGGLVDEQFF.

The chain combines TRBV9 with TRBJ2-1; 8 bases map to TRBD2. V was clipped by 4 bases and J by 6 bases; unmatched bases: 6. The CDR3 length is 14 residues. Per germline, CDR1 SGDLS and CDR2 YYNGEE. The CDR3 is CASSLAGFSNEQFF. The CDR3 DNA follows: TGTGCCAGCAGCCTAGCGGGTTTCTCCAATGAGCAGTTCTTC.

The chain couples TRBV5-6 to TRBJ1-2; 8 bases match TRBD1. After removal of 0 bases from V and 11 bases from J, the junction contained 6 bases not matched to a gene. The V gene's germline CDR1 is SGHDT and CDR2 YYEEEE. The CDR3 consists of 13 residues. As DNA, the CDR3 is TGTGCCAGCAGCTTGGGGACAGGGAAGCGGTACACCTTC. Amino acid sequence: CASSLGTGKRYTF.